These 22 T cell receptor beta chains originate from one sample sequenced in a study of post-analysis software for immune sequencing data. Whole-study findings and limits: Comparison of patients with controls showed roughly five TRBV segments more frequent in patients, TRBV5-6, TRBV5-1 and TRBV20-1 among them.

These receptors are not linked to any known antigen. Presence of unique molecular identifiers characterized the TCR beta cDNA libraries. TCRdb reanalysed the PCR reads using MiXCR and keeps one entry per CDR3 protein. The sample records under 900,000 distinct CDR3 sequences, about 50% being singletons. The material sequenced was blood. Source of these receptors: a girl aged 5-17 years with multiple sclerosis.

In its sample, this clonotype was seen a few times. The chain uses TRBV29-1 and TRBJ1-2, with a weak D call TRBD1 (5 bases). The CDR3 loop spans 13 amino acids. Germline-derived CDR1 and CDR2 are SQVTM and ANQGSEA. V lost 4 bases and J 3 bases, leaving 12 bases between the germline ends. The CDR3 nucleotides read TGCAGCGTTGGGGGACTGTTCGACTATGGCTACACCTTC. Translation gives CSVGGLFDYGYTF.

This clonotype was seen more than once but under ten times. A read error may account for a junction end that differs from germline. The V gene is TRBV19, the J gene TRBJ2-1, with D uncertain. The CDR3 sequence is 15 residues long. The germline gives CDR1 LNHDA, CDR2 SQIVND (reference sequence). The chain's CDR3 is CASTTTLSSYSEQFF. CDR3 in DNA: TGTGCCAGTACCACCACCCTTAGCTCCTACAGTGAGCAGTTCTTC.

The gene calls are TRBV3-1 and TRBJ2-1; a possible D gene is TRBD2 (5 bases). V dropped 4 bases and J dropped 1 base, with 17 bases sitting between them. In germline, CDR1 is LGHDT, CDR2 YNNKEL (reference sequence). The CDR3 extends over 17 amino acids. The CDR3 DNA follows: TGTGCCAGCAGCCGCCCCGGAGCGGTGACATCCTACAATGAGCAGTTCTTC. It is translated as CASSRPGAVTSYNEQFF.

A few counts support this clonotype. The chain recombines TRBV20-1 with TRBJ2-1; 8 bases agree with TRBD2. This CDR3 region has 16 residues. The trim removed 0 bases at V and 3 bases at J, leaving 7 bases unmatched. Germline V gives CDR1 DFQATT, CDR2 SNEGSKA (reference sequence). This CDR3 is CSAREMEAGDYNEQFF. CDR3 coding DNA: TGCAGTGCTAGAGAAATGGAAGCGGGAGACTACAATGAGCAGTTCTTC.

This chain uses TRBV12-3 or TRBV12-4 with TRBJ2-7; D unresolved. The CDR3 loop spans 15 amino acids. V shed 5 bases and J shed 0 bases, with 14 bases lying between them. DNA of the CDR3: TGTGCCAGCAGTCCGGAACCGTTCTTCTCCTACGAGCAGTACTTC. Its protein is CASSPEPFFSYEQYF.

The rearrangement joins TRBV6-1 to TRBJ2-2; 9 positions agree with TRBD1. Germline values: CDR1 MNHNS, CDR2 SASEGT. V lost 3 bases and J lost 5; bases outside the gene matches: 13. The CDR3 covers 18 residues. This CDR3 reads CASSDGTGRLRRTGELFF. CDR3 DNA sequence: TGTGCCAGCAGTGATGGGACAGGGAGGTTGAGACGAACCGGGGAGCTGTTTTTT.

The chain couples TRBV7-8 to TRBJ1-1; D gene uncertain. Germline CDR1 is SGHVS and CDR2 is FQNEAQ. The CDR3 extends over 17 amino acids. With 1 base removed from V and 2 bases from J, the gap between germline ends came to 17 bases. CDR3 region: CASSLGPITPDNTEAFF. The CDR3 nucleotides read TGTGCCAGCAGCTTAGGACCGATCACACCGGACAACACTGAAGCTTTCTTT.

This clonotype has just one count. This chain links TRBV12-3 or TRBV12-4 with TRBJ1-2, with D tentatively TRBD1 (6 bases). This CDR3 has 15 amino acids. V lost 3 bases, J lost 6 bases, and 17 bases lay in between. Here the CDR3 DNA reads TGTGCCAGCAGTTTCCGGGGGCGGGTAGGGCATGGCTACACCTTC. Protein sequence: CASSFRGRVGHGYTF.

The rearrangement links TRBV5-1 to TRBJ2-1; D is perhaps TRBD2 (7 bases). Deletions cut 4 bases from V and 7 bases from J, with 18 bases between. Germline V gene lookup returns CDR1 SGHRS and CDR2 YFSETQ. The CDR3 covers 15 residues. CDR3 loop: CASSASGEGKNEQFF. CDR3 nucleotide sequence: TGCGCCAGCAGCGCGTCAGGGGAGGGTAAGAATGAGCAGTTCTTC.

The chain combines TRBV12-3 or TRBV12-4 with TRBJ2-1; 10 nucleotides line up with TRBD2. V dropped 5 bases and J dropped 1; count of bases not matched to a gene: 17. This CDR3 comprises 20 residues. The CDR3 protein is CASSPTGTSVRSESYNEQFF. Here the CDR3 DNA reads TGTGCCAGCAGTCCAACCGGGACTAGCGTTCGTAGTGAGTCCTACAATGAGCAGTTCTTC.

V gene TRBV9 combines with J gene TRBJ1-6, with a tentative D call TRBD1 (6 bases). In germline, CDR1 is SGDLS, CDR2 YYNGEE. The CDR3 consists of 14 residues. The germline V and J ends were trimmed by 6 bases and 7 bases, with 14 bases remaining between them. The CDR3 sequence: CASNAQDRNSPLHF. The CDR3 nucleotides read TGTGCCAGCAACGCCCAAGACAGGAATTCACCCCTCCACTTT.

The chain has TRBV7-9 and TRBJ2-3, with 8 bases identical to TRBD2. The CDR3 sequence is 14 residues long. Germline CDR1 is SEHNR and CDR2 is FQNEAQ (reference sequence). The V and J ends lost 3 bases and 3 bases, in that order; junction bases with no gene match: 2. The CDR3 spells CASSFTSGTDTQYF. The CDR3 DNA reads TGTGCCAGCAGCTTCACTAGCGGTACAGATACGCAGTATTTT.

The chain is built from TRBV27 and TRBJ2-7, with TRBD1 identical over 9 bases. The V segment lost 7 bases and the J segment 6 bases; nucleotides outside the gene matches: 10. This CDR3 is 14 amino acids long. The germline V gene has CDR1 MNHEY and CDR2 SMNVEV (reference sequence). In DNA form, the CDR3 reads TGTGCCAGCAAGCAGGGGGGACAGGGCCCCGAGCAGTACTTC. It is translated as CASKQGGQGPEQYF.

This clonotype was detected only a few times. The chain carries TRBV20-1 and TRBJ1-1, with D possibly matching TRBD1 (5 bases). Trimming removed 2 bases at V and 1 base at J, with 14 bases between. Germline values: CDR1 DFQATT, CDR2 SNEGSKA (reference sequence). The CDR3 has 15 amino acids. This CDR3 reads CSARPRPTANTEAFF. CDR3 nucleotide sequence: TGCAGTGCTAGACCCCGCCCGACAGCGAACACTGAAGCTTTCTTT.

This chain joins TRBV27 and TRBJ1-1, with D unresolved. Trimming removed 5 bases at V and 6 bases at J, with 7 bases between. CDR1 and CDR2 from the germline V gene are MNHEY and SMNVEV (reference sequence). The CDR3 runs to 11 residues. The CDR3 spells CASSRGSEAFF. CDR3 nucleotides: TGTGCCAGCAGTCGCGGGTCTGAAGCTTTCTTT.

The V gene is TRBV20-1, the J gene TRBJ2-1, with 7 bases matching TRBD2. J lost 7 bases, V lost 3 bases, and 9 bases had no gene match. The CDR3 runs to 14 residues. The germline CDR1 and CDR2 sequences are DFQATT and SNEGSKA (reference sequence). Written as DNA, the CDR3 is TGCAGTGCTAGTGCGGGAGCCGGGGGAAATGAGCAGTTCTTC. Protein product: CSASAGAGGNEQFF.

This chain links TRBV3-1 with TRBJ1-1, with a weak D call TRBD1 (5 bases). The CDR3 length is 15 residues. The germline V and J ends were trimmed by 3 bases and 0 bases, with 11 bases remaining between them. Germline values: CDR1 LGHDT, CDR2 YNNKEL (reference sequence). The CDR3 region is CASSHTGFMNTEAFF. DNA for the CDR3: TGTGCCAGCAGCCACACAGGATTTATGAACACTGAAGCTTTCTTT.

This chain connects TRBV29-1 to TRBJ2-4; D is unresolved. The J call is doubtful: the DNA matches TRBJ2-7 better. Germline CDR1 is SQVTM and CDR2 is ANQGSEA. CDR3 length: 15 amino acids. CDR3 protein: CSVRLAEKNSYEQYF. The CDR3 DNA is TGCAGCGTTCGGCTGGCTGAGAAGAATTCCTACGAGCAGTACTTC.

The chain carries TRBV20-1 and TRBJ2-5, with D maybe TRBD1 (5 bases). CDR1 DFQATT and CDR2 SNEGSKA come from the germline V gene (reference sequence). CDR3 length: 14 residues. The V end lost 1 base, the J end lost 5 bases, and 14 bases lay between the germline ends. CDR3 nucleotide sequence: TGCAGTGCTAGAGGGGGCGGTTCCTGGGAGACCCAGTACTTC. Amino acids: CSARGGGSWETQYF.

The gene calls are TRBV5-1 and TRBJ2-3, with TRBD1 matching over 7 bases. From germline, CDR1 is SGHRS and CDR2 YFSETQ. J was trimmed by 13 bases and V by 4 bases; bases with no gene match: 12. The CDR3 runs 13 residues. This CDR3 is CASSADTGTEKYF. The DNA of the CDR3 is TGCGCCAGCAGCGCCGACACCGGGACAGAGAAGTATTTT.

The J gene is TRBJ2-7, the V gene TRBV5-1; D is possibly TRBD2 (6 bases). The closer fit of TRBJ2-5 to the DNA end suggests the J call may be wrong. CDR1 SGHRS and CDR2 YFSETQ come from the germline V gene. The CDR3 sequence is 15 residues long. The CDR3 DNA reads TGCGCCAGCAGCTCGGAGGGCAGGCCGGGAGAGACCCAGTACTTC. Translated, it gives CASSSEGRPGETQYF.

The CDR3 reads CASSEGTEDGYTF. DNA for the CDR3: TGTGCCAGCAGCGAGGGGACAGAGGACGGCTACACCTTC. The rearrangement joins TRBV9 to TRBJ1-2, with TRBD1 matching 7 bases. V gave up 3 bases and J gave up 8 bases; unmatched junction bases: 7. In germline, CDR1 is SGDLS, CDR2 YYNGEE. The CDR3 covers 13 residues.